Below are 16 T cell receptor beta chains sequenced from a single sample in a study of cytomegalovirus exposure and HLA in healthy donors. Use of 60 Vbeta and 13 Jbeta primers characterized the PCR. Assay used: immunoSEQ multiplex PCR; TCRdb lists only in-frame clones, some missing. The repertoire holds some 130,000 clones, with 77% as singletons. The source material was PBMCs. The receptor source for this set is a man aged 25 to 40 in good health and CMV-seronegative.

This clone showed up just a few times. This chain connects TRBV4-1 to TRBJ2-7; 7 bases are shared with TRBD2. The CDR3 contains 14 residues. J lost 5 bases, V lost 4 bases, and 8 bases had no gene match. Germline V gives CDR1 MGHRA, CDR2 YSYEKL. CDR3 amino acids: CASSRGRGGDEQYF. CDR3 bases: TGCGCCAGCAGCCGAGGGAGGGGCGGGGACGAGCAGTACTTC.

About this clone: The germline gene is not matched at one end of the junction; a read error may be the cause. The rearrangement uses TRBV9 and TRBJ1-2; D remains unclear. Germline values: CDR1 SGDLS, CDR2 YYNGEE. This CDR3 is built from 12 residues. For the CDR3, the DNA is TGTGCCAGCAGAGTAGGAGGATATGGCTACACCTTC. This sequence encodes CASRVGGYGYTF.

The chain links TRBV7-2 to TRBJ2-7; TRBD1 matches 9 bases. CDR1 and CDR2 (germline): SGHTA, FQGNSA. The CDR3 has 15 residues. V shed 0 bases, J shed 1 base, and the junction held 1 base outside the gene matches. CDR3 sequence: CASSLATGGSYEQYF. Here the CDR3 DNA reads TGTGCCAGCAGCTTAGCGACAGGGGGGTCCTACGAGCAGTACTTC.

The chain couples TRBV28 to TRBJ2-1, with D tentatively TRBD2 (6 bases). In germline, CDR1 is MDHEN, CDR2 SYDVKM. Trimming removed 5 bases from V and 0 bases from J, with 17 bases in between. The CDR3 extends over 17 amino acids. The CDR3 is CASSTQRGTLSYNEQFF. The CDR3 DNA reads as TGTGCCAGCAGTACTCAACGCGGGACCCTCTCCTACAATGAGCAGTTCTTC. The entire variable domain, with the rest obtained from reference TRBV28 and TRBJ2-1, is as follows: DVKVTQSSRYLVKRTGEKVFLECVQDMDHENMFWYRQDPGLGLRLIYFSYDVKMKEKGDIPEGYSVSREKKERFSLILESASTNQTSMYLCASSTQRGTLSYNEQFFGPGTRLTVL.

J is TRBJ2-7 and V is TRBV7-3; the D gene is possibly TRBD2 (6 bases). V lost 5 bases, J lost 4 bases, and 12 bases lay in between. There are 13 residues in the CDR3. Germline V gene sequence: CDR1 SGHTA, CDR2 FQGTGA. CDR3 protein: CASSPGLGYEQYF. In DNA form, the CDR3 reads TGTGCCAGCAGCCCGGGACTTGGATACGAGCAGTACTTC.

V gene TRBV6-5 combines with J gene TRBJ2-3, with 7 bases that match TRBD1. V trimming: 6 bases; J trimming: 0 bases; junction bases outside the gene matches: 6. The CDR3 spans 15 residues. Germline V gene data show CDR1 as MNHEY and CDR2 as SVGAGI. In DNA, the CDR3 is TGTGCCAGCAGCCTGACAGGGATCAGCACAGATACGCAGTATTTT. Amino acid sequence: CASSLTGISTDTQYF.

This clone was picked up one time. The rearrangement uses TRBV2 and TRBJ2-5, with D perhaps matching TRBD1 (5 bases). The J call may be faulty, since TRBJ2-7 better matches the DNA end. Germline-derived CDR1 and CDR2 are SNHLY and FYNNEI. The CDR3 extends over 13 amino acids. The CDR3 sequence: CASSGQPSYEQYF. The CDR3 nucleotides are TGTGCCAGCAGTGGACAGCCCTCCTACGAGCAGTACTTC.

There are a few counts of this clone. The V and J genes are TRBV5-1 and TRBJ2-1, with 9 bases that match TRBD2. The ends lost 0 bases at V and 1 base at J; junction bases unmatched: 2. Germline CDR1 is SGHRS and CDR2 is YFSETQ. The CDR3 is 16 residues long. CDR3 residues: CASSLGAGGSYNEQFF. In DNA form, the CDR3 reads TGCGCCAGCAGCTTGGGTGCGGGAGGGTCCTACAATGAGCAGTTCTTC.

The chain employs TRBV19 and TRBJ1-2, with 7 bases lining up with TRBD1. Germline loops: CDR1 LNHDA, CDR2 SQIVND (reference sequence). The CDR3 length is 14 residues. V lost 9 bases to trimming and J lost 4 bases; unmatched junction nucleotides: 11. CDR3 nucleotides: TGTGCCAGCACTCCGGGCAGGGGGGTCTATGGCTACACCTTC. This encodes CASTPGRGVYGYTF. Supplemented by reference TRBV19 and TRBJ1-2, the full variable domain reads DGGITQSPKYLFRKEGQNVTLSCEQNLNHDAMYWYRQDPGQGLRLIYYSQIVNDFQKGDIAEGYSVSREKKESFPLTVTSAQKNPTAFYLCASTPGRGVYGYTFGSGTRLTVV.

This sequence joins TRBV7-2 and TRBJ2-7, with 9 bases aligning to TRBD2. The length of the CDR3 is 15 residues. V lost 0 bases to trimming and J lost 2 bases; unmatched junction nucleotides: 2. CDR1 is SGHTA, CDR2 FQGNSA, per germline. CDR3 residues: CASSLASGGTYEQYF. The DNA of the CDR3 is TGTGCCAGCAGCTTAGCTAGCGGGGGAACCTACGAGCAGTACTTC.

This clone was observed a single time. V and J are TRBV5-4 and TRBJ2-7; 9 bases align to TRBD1. This CDR3 has 14 residues. In germline, CDR1 is SGHNT, CDR2 YYREEE (reference sequence). The V gene end was trimmed by 5 bases and the J gene end by 4 bases; junction bases not matched to a gene: 7. Written as DNA, the CDR3 is TGTGCCAGCAGTCATAGGGACAGGGAGTACGAGCAGTACTTC. It yields the protein CASSHRDREYEQYF.

The J gene is TRBJ2-1, the V gene TRBV28; 10 bases are shared with TRBD2. Germline V CDR1 and CDR2: MDHEN, SYDVKM. The CDR3 runs 17 residues. After removal of 2 bases from V and 0 bases from J, the junction contained 4 bases not matched to a gene. CDR3 sequence: CASSLRLAGDSYNEQFF. The CDR3, as DNA: TGTGCCAGCAGTTTACGGCTAGCGGGGGACTCCTACAATGAGCAGTTCTTC.

The chain links TRBV30 to TRBJ2-5; D unresolved. Trimming took 0 bases from V and 5 from J, leaving 19 bases between them. Germline CDR1 and CDR2: GTSNPN and SVGIG (reference sequence). This CDR3 has 16 residues. The CDR3 DNA follows: TGTGCCTGGAGTGTTTTCGTCACAGAGTTTGGGGAGACCCAGTACTTC. Its translation: CAWSVFVTEFGETQYF.

J is TRBJ1-1 and V is TRBV5-1; D might be TRBD1 (6 bases). The CDR3 is 17 residues long. V was clipped by 0 bases and J by 2 bases, with 17 bases between them. Germline-derived CDR1 and CDR2 are SGHRS and YFSETQ. CDR3 nucleotides: TGCGCCAGCAGCTTGGCCGGAGGGGGGGGGAGAAACACTGAAGCTTTCTTT. This gives the protein CASSLAGGGGRNTEAFF.

The rearrangement links TRBV7-6 to TRBJ1-5; a weak D match, TRBD1 (6 bases). V gave up 2 bases and J gave up 4 bases, with 12 bases separating them. CDR1 and CDR2 from the germline V gene are SGHVS and FNYEAQ. The CDR3 consists of 15 residues. CDR3 coding DNA: TGTGCCAGCAGCTTACAGACAGGACTGAATCAGCCCCAGCATTTT. It is translated as CASSLQTGLNQPQHF.

The gene calls are TRBV10-1 and TRBJ2-7; 8 bases are shared with TRBD2. Germline CDR1 is WNHNN and CDR2 is SYGVQD (reference sequence). The CDR3 totals 14 residues. V was pared by 4 bases and J by 3 bases, with 5 bases of the junction left unmatched. In DNA form, the CDR3 reads TGCGCCAGCAGTGCCGTCGGGAGGGACTACGAGCAGTACTTC. It codes for CASSAVGRDYEQYF.